Following are 16 T cell receptor beta chains from one sample sequenced in a study of identical twins. Each CDR3 protein is one row after TCRdb ran MiXCR on the 5' RACE reads. Here the sample spans under 300,000 distinct CDR3 sequences, roughly 13% being singletons. The same data also contributed to another study, on yellow fever vaccine responses in identical twins.

The source material was memory (CD45RO+) T cells sorted from blood. Receptor source: a young woman in good health.

The chain combines TRBV20-1 with TRBJ1-2; perhaps TRBD1 as D (5 bases). CDR3 length: 12 residues. The germline gives CDR1 DFQATT, CDR2 SNEGSKA (reference sequence). Trimming left V 5 bases short and J 2 bases short, with 9 bases between. The CDR3: CSASGGNYGYTF. The CDR3 DNA reads as TGCAGTGCTTCGGGGGGAAACTATGGCTACACCTTC.

There are many counts of this clonotype. The rearrangement joins TRBV12-3 or TRBV12-4 to TRBJ2-3; the match to TRBD1 covers 7 bases. The CDR3 is made up of 15 amino acids. The J segment lost 4 bases and the V segment lost 7 bases, leaving 11 bases of the junction unmatched. CDR3: CASTIPGGPSDTQYF. DNA for the CDR3: TGTGCCAGCACTATACCAGGGGGTCCATCAGATACGCAGTATTTT.

The V and J genes are TRBV7-2 and TRBJ2-2; weak D call: TRBD1 (5 bases). CDR3 size: 16 residues. Germline CDR1 SGHTA, CDR2 FQGNSA. The V end lost 1 base, the J end lost 0 bases, and 9 bases lay between the germline ends. The CDR3 loop is CASSLVRTTNTGELFF. The DNA for the CDR3 is TGTGCCAGCAGCTTAGTTAGGACAACGAACACCGGGGAGCTGTTTTTT.

This clonotype has ten or more counts. This chain links TRBV4-2 with TRBJ2-3; 10 nucleotides match TRBD2. CDR1 and CDR2 (germline): LGHNA, YNFKEQ. V lost 0 bases to trimming and J lost 4 bases; unmatched junction nucleotides: 1. The CDR3 is made up of 15 amino acids. In DNA form, the CDR3 reads TGTGCCAGCAGCCAAGAAGCGGGGGGGCCAGATACGCAGTATTTT. Protein: CASSQEAGGPDTQYF.

This clonotype was observed at least ten times. This chain joins TRBV21-1 and TRBJ2-1; TRBD1 is the table's D call and was not checked against the DNA. TRBV21-1 is recorded as a pseudogene. This CDR3 is 11 amino acids long. The CDR3 nucleotides are TGTGCCAGCAGCACAGGGGACGGGGGGCTCTTC. As protein: CASSTGDGGLF.

The chain uses TRBV7-3 and TRBJ1-1; D not certain. Germline CDR1 SGHTA, CDR2 FQGTGA. The V gene lost 6 bases and the J gene lost 5 bases, with 10 bases spanning the gap. This CDR3 has 12 residues. CDR3 loop: CASRNVRTEAFF. For the CDR3, the DNA is TGTGCCAGCAGAAACGTCAGGACTGAAGCTTTCTTT.

This clonotype was seen repeatedly, ten times or more. J is TRBJ2-7 and V is TRBV20-1; D possibly uses TRBD1 or TRBD2 (5 bases each). Trimming stripped 3 bases from V and 5 bases from J, with 11 bases between. In germline, CDR1 is DFQATT, CDR2 SNEGSKA (reference sequence). This CDR3 contains 12 residues. CDR3 bases: TGCAGTGCTAGTAGAGGGGCGAACGAGCAGTACTTC. This sequence encodes CSASRGANEQYF.

This clonotype was observed many times. The chain is built from TRBV7-2 and TRBJ2-7; 8 positions match TRBD1. V was pared by 5 bases and J by 3 bases, with 3 bases of the junction left unmatched. CDR1 is SGHTA and CDR2 is FQGNSA in the germline V gene. The CDR3 covers 13 residues. The CDR3, as DNA: TGTGCCAGCAGCCAGGGGGCGGGCTACGAGCAGTACTTC. It is translated as CASSQGAGYEQYF.

V gene TRBV12-3 or TRBV12-4 combines with J gene TRBJ1-3; D gene uncertain. The CDR3 is made up of 14 amino acids. Deletions cut 2 bases from V and 2 bases from J, with 7 bases between. The DNA of the CDR3 is TGTGCCAGCAGTTTATCCTACGCTGGAAACACCATATATTTT. Translated, it gives CASSLSYAGNTIYF.

A few counts support this clonotype. This sequence joins TRBV4-3 and TRBJ2-7; D is possibly TRBD2 (5 bases). V shed 2 bases and J shed 5 bases, with 16 bases lying between them. There are 15 residues in the CDR3. Germline V gene sequence: CDR1 LGHNA, CDR2 YSLEER. CDR3 in DNA: TGCGCCAGCAGCCAAAAACTCTTCGGGATAGACGAGCAGTACTTC. This encodes CASSQKLFGIDEQYF.

This chain joins TRBV28 and TRBJ2-2; 8 bases are a match to TRBD2. The CDR3 is 15 amino acids. Germline V gene lookup returns CDR1 MDHEN and CDR2 SYDVKM. The trim removed 5 bases at V and 5 bases at J, leaving 7 bases unmatched. The CDR3 spells CASSPGGPETGELFF. The DNA for the CDR3 is TGTGCCAGCAGTCCGGGGGGGCCGGAGACCGGGGAGCTGTTTTTT.

This clonotype was found a few times. This rearrangement joins TRBV20-1 to TRBJ2-5; tentative D call: TRBD2 (7 bases). The CDR3 is made up of 16 amino acids. Germline V gene sequence: CDR1 DFQATT, CDR2 SNEGSKA (reference sequence). Deletions cut 0 bases from V and 6 bases from J, with 20 bases between. The CDR3 nucleotides are TGCAGTGCTAGAGATCTTGGGGTTGGGGGGGCGAAGACCCAGTACTTC. Translation gives CSARDLGVGGAKTQYF.

This clonotype turned up a few times. J is TRBJ2-2 and V is TRBV7-9; D remains unclear. The ends were cut back, 7 bases at V and 2 bases at J, with 8 bases in the middle. The CDR3 has 13 residues. Germline V gene sequence: CDR1 SEHNR, CDR2 FQNEAQ (reference sequence). CDR3 bases: TGTGCCAGCAACGCCTTTAACACCGGGGAGCTGTTTTTT. It codes for CASNAFNTGELFF. Based on the CDR3 plus reference TRBV7-9 and TRBJ2-2, the full variable domain is DTGVSQNPRHKITKRGQNVTFRCDPISEHNRLYWYRQTLGQGPEFLTYFQNEAQLEKSRLLSDRFSAERPKGSFSTLEIQRTEQGDSAMYLCASNAFNTGELFFGEGSRLTVL.

The V call is TRBV5-8, the J call TRBJ2-5, with D possibly matching TRBD1 (6 bases). V lost 5 bases, J lost 2 bases, and 13 bases lay in between. This CDR3 has 14 residues. CDR1 SGHTS and CDR2 YDEGEE come from the germline V gene. CDR3 amino acids: CASSRRGVQETQYF. Written as DNA, the CDR3 is TGTGCCAGCAGTCGCAGGGGCGTTCAAGAGACCCAGTACTTC.

This clonotype has a handful of counts. The chain uses TRBV6-1 and TRBJ2-1; no clear D. The CDR3 is made up of 14 amino acids. From germline, CDR1 is MNHNS and CDR2 SASEGT. The germline V and J ends were trimmed by 8 bases and 7 bases, with 18 bases remaining between them. The CDR3 is CASRASYRRNEQFF. The CDR3 nucleotides are TGTGCCAGCCGAGCGTCTTACAGACGTAATGAGCAGTTCTTC.

The chain employs TRBV7-6 and TRBJ2-1; the D gene could be TRBD1 or TRBD2 (6 bases each). V was clipped by 0 bases and J by 0 bases, with 12 bases between them. There are 17 residues in the CDR3. Germline-derived CDR1 and CDR2 are SGHVS and FNYEAQ. The CDR3 region has the DNA TGTGCCAGCAGCTTAGCTGGTGGAGGGGGCTCCTACAATGAGCAGTTCTTC. Its protein is CASSLAGGGGSYNEQFF. The variable domain in full, with the rest retrieved from reference TRBV7-6 and TRBJ2-1, is GAGVSQSPRYKVTKRGQDVALRCDPISGHVSLYWYRQALGQGPEFLTYFNYEAQQDKSGLPNDRFSAERPEGSISTLTIQRTEQRDSAMYRCASSLAGGGGSYNEQFFGPGTRLTVL.